Below are 5 T cell receptor beta chains sequenced from a single sample in a study of T cell responses to AZD1222 COVID-19 vaccine. The assay was immunoSEQ multiplex PCR, and TCRdb's table has in-frame clones only and misses some. This table holds over 100,000 clones, 91% found once. The specimen comprised peripheral blood, sampled on day 0 of AZD1222 vaccination. The source is an adult in good health.

This chain connects TRBV10-1 to TRBJ2-3, with 7 bases identical to TRBD2. CDR1 WNHNN and CDR2 SYGVQD come from the germline V gene (reference sequence). V shed 5 bases, J shed 2 bases, and the junction held 1 base outside the gene matches. The CDR3 contains 13 residues. The CDR3 protein is CASSSGATDTQYF. CDR3 nucleotides: TGCGCCAGCAGTAGCGGGGCCACAGATACGCAGTATTTT.

The chain employs TRBV6-2 or TRBV6-3 and TRBJ2-7, with D possibly matching TRBD1 (6 bases). CDR3 size: 14 residues. V lost 2 bases and J 7 bases, leaving 15 bases between the germline ends. Per the germline V gene, CDR1 is MNHEY and CDR2 is SVGEGT. The CDR3 region is CASSYGGPLVEQYF. CDR3 coding DNA: TGTGCCAGCAGTTACGGGGGCCCCCTGGTTGAGCAGTACTTC.

The chain links TRBV15 to TRBJ2-1; tentatively, D is TRBD1 or TRBD2 (6 bases each). This CDR3 has 18 amino acids. Germline CDR1 LNHNV, CDR2 YYDKDF (reference sequence). The V and J ends lost 0 bases and 3 bases respectively, with 18 bases between them. The CDR3 loop reads CATSRDPSIGGYYNEQFF. In DNA form, the CDR3 reads TGTGCCACCAGCAGAGATCCGTCTATCGGGGGCTACTACAATGAGCAGTTCTTC. The full variable domain, its missing parts supplied by reference TRBV15 and TRBJ2-1, is DAMVIQNPRYQVTQFGKPVTLSCSQTLNHNVMYWYQQKSSQAPKLLFHYYDKDFNNEADTPDNFQSRRPNTSFCFLDIRSPGLGDTAMYLCATSRDPSIGGYYNEQFFGPGTRLTVL.

This clone occurred many times. This sequence joins TRBV7-6 and TRBJ2-7, with D unresolved. Germline CDR1 reads SGHVS; CDR2 reads FNYEAQ. V lost 2 bases and J 7 bases, leaving 12 bases between the germline ends. This CDR3 region has 13 residues. The DNA of the CDR3 is TGTGCCAGCAGCTTATCTCCCTACATTGAGCAGTACTTC. Its protein is CASSLSPYIEQYF.

V and J are TRBV30 and TRBJ2-5; D is undetermined. V dropped 5 bases and J dropped 0 bases, with 10 bases sitting between them. This CDR3 contains 13 residues. Germline CDR1 is GTSNPN and CDR2 is SVGIG (reference sequence). CDR3 sequence: CAWDDHYQETQYF. CDR3 DNA: TGTGCCTGGGATGATCACTACCAAGAGACCCAGTACTTC.